The 15 T cell receptor beta chains presented below share a single source sample, sequenced in a study of molecular identifiers for immune sequencing clone quantification. TCRdb itself ran the PCR reads through MiXCR, one entry per CDR3 protein. The sample includes about 630,000 distinct CDR3 sequences, 25% of them seen just once. Sequencing input: naive CD8+ T cells from blood, with Jurkat cell RNA spiked in. Documented subset: FACS-sorted CD8+CD4-CCR7+CD45RA+ naive T cells. The receptors originated from a human donor in good health. Some libraries in this study had Jurkat cell RNA spiked in.

The chain couples TRBV7-2 to TRBJ2-7; 9 bases are shared with TRBD2. The V gene's germline CDR1 is SGHTA and CDR2 FQGNSA. V trimming: 3 bases; J trimming: 6 bases; junction bases outside the gene matches: 18. The CDR3 has 18 amino acids. The CDR3 DNA reads as TGTGCCAGCAGCTTCCAGCTGGCGGTTAGCGGGGGTGGGTGCGAGCAGTACTTC. This gives the protein CASSFQLAVSGGGCEQYF. The whole variable domain, remainder taken from reference TRBV7-2 and TRBJ2-7, is GAGVSQSPSNKVTEKGKDVELRCDPISGHTALYWYRQSLGQGLEFLIYFQGNSAPDKSGLPSDRFSAERTGGSVSTLTIQRTQQEDSAVYLCASSFQLAVSGGGCEQYFGPGTRLTVT.

This clonotype was observed at least ten times. V gene TRBV11-2 combines with J gene TRBJ2-1; 7 bases line up with TRBD1. V was pared by 1 base and J by 3 bases, with 9 bases of the junction left unmatched. This CDR3 is built from 17 residues. Germline-derived CDR1 and CDR2 are SGHAT and FQNNGV. As DNA, the CDR3 is TGTGCCAGCAGCTTAGCCCCGAAGACAGGGATCTACAATGAGCAGTTCTTC. Residues: CASSLAPKTGIYNEQFF.

This clonotype has a count of ten or more. The V call is TRBV28, the J call TRBJ2-1; D not resolved. Per germline, CDR1 MDHEN and CDR2 SYDVKM. There are 13 residues in the CDR3. Trimming pared 2 bases from V and 8 bases from J, leaving 10 bases between. CDR3 loop: CASSLVGWHEQFF. The CDR3 region has the DNA TGTGCCAGCAGTTTAGTTGGTTGGCATGAGCAGTTCTTC. The entire variable domain, with the rest obtained from reference TRBV28 and TRBJ2-1, is as follows: DVKVTQSSRYLVKRTGEKVFLECVQDMDHENMFWYRQDPGLGLRLIYFSYDVKMKEKGDIPEGYSVSREKKERFSLILESASTNQTSMYLCASSLVGWHEQFFGPGTRLTVL.

This clonotype was observed a few times. This chain uses TRBV15 with TRBJ2-7; 10 bases align to TRBD1. Per germline, CDR1 LNHNV and CDR2 YYDKDF (reference sequence). J was trimmed by 6 bases and V by 4 bases; bases with no gene match: 12. The CDR3 contains 16 residues. This CDR3 reads CATSIQPGQGMGEQYF. In DNA form, the CDR3 reads TGTGCCACCAGCATACAACCGGGACAGGGGATGGGCGAGCAGTACTTC.

The chain combines TRBV5-6 with TRBJ2-7; D may match TRBD1 or TRBD2 (6 bases each). The CDR3 is 11 residues long. Germline V gene sequence: CDR1 SGHDT, CDR2 YYEEEE. V dropped 1 base and J dropped 11 bases, with 10 bases sitting between them. The CDR3 coding sequence is TGTGCCAGCAGCTTGTCAGGGGAGGAGTACTTC. This gives the protein CASSLSGEEYF.

The chain is built from TRBV19 and TRBJ1-5; 9 nucleotides line up with TRBD1. The CDR3 covers 14 residues. Germline lookup yields CDR1 LNHDA and CDR2 SQIVND (reference sequence). With 6 bases clipped from V and 6 bases from J, the junction kept 6 bases outside the gene matches. CDR3 in DNA: TGTGCCAGTAGAACCGGGACAGGGCGTCAGCCCCAGCATTTT. Its translation is CASRTGTGRQPQHF.

About this clonotype: A read error is possible here, since a much larger clone lies one base away. The rearrangement links TRBV13 to TRBJ1-1; the D is unclear. V lost 1 base, J lost 4 bases, and 7 bases lay in between. The CDR3 is 13 residues long. The germline V gene has CDR1 PRHDT and CDR2 FYEKMQ (reference sequence). The CDR3 protein is CASSLAVGTEAFF. The CDR3, as DNA: TGTGCCAGCAGCTTAGCCGTGGGCACTGAAGCTTTCTTT.

V is TRBV6-1 and J is TRBJ1-1; no clear D gene. The CDR3 covers 14 residues. Germline loops: CDR1 MNHNS, CDR2 SASEGT. V was clipped by 1 base and J by 0 bases, with 6 bases between them. DNA of the CDR3: TGTGCCAGCAGTGAAGAAAAATTGAACACTGAAGCTTTCTTT. Amino acids: CASSEEKLNTEAFF.

Note on this clonotype: This clone may be a read error of a much larger clone one base away. The chain uses TRBV20-1 and TRBJ2-7, with 13 bases identical to TRBD2. The germline V gene encodes CDR1 DFQATT and CDR2 SNEGSKA (reference sequence). CDR3 length: 17 amino acids. The V gene end was trimmed by 6 bases and the J gene end by 3 bases; junction bases not matched to a gene: 14. For the CDR3, the DNA is TGCAGTGCCCCAACCCCTTGGACTAGCGGGGGTGTCTACGAGCAGTACTTC. Its translation is CSAPTPWTSGGVYEQYF.

This clonotype was found many times. The CDR3 region has the DNA TGTGCCAGCGGGATAACAGGGGTCCCAACCGGGGAGCTGTTTTTT. Translation: CASGITGVPTGELFF. The V call is TRBV7-9, the J call TRBJ2-2; 7 bases align to TRBD1. The V and J ends lost 8 bases and 5 bases, in that order; junction bases with no gene match: 11. The germline CDR1 and CDR2 sequences are SEHNR and FQNEAQ (reference sequence). This CDR3 is built from 15 residues.

This clonotype occurred many times. This chain links TRBV7-9 with TRBJ2-3, with D possibly being TRBD1 or TRBD2 (6 bases each). The CDR3 is 16 amino acids. Deletions cut 4 bases from V and 3 bases from J, with 17 bases between. Germline CDR1 reads SEHNR; CDR2 reads FQNEAQ (reference sequence). CDR3 bases: TGTGCCAGCAGCTCGCAAACGGGGGCGGGAACAGATACGCAGTATTTT. It translates to CASSSQTGAGTDTQYF.

This clonotype turned up a few times. J is TRBJ1-5 and V is TRBV6-4; 7 nucleotides line up with TRBD1. V lost 6 bases, J lost 3 bases, and 11 bases stayed unmatched. CDR3 length: 16 residues. CDR1 and CDR2 (germline): MRHNA, SNTAGT. Here the CDR3 DNA reads TGTGCCAGCAGAAACGGGACAGACCCTTTCAATCAGCCCCAGCATTTT. This gives the protein CASRNGTDPFNQPQHF.

Comments on this clonotype: A much larger clone differs from this one at a single base, so this may be a read error. V usage is TRBV19 and J usage is TRBJ2-3; no definite D call. Germline V CDR1 and CDR2: LNHDA, SQIVND (reference sequence). This CDR3 has 13 residues. CDR3 amino acids: CASASLSIDTQYF. The CDR3 region has the DNA TGTGCCAGCGCCTCGCTTAGCATAGATACGCAGTATTTT.

This chain links TRBV11-3 with TRBJ1-1; a weak D match, TRBD1 (5 bases). V was cut by 11 bases and J by 11 bases, with 27 bases left in between. From germline, CDR1 is SGHNT and CDR2 YENEEA. CDR3 length equals 14 residues. The CDR3 protein is CARRPRGRAEDAFF. The CDR3 bases are TGTGCCCGCCGCCCCCGGGGCAGGGCCGAGGACGCTTTCTTT. The full variable domain, completed using reference TRBV11-3 and TRBJ1-1, is EAGVVQSPRYKIIEKKQPVAFWCNPISGHNTLYWYLQNLGQGPELLIRYENEEAVDDSQLPKDRFSAERLKGVDSTLKIQPAELGDSAVYLCARRPRGRAEDAFFGQGTRLTVV.

This clonotype was counted only a few times. At one of its ends the junction is not consistent with the germline gene, which may arise from a read error. The chain recombines TRBV13 with TRBJ2-7; 13 bases agree with TRBD2. Germline-derived CDR1 and CDR2 are PRHDT and FYEKMQ (reference sequence). The CDR3 loop spans 15 amino acids. The CDR3 loop is CASSVGTSGIYEQYF. CDR3 DNA: TGTGCCAGCAGCGTAGGGACTAGCGGGATTTACGAGCAGTACTTC.